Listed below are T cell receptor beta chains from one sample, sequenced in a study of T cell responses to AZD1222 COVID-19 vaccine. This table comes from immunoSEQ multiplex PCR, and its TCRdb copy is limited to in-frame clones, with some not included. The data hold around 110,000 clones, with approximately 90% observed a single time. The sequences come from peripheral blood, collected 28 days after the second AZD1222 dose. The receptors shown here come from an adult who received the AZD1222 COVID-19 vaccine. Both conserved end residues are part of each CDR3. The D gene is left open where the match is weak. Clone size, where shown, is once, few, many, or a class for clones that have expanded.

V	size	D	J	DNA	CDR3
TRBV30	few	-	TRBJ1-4	TGTGCCTGGAGCCCCGGACAAACTGAAAAACTGTTTTTT	CAWSPGQTEKLFF
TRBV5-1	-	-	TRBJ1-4	TGCGCCAGCAGCGGAGGTGGAGGTAATGAAAAACTGTTTTTT	CASSGGGGNEKLFF
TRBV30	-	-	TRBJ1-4	TGTGCCTGGAAGAGGGAGGGAGGAAAACTGTTTTTT	CAWKREGGKLFF
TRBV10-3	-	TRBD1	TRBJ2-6	TGTGCCATCAGCAACCGTCCCGGGACAGGGACTGGGGCCAACGTCCTGACTTTC	CAISNRPGTGTGANVLTF
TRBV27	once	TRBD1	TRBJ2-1	TGTGCCAGCACTCTTTCCGGGACAGGGAACTACAATGAGCAGTTCTTC	CASTLSGTGNYNEQFF
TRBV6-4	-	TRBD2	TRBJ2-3	TGTGCCAGCAGTAAAATAGCGGGAGAGGGGGCAGATACGCAGTATTTT	CASSKIAGEGADTQYF
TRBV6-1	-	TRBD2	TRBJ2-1	TGTGCCAGCAGTGAGGCTAGCGGGTCCTACAATGAGCAGTTCTTC	CASSEASGSYNEQFF
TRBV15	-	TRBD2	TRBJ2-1	TGTGCCACCAGCAGCCCAGCCGGGACTAGCGGCAATGAGCAGTTCTTC	CATSSPAGTSGNEQFF
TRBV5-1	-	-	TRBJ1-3	TGCGCCAGCAGCGGAGGGTTCTCTGGAAACACCATATATTTT	CASSGGFSGNTIYF
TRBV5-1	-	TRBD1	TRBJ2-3	TGCGCCAGCAGCTTGGAGGGACAGGGGGCCACAGATACGCAGTATTTT	CASSLEGQGATDTQYF
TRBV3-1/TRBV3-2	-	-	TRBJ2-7	TGTGCCAGCAGCCCCAATAGTGCCTACGAGCAGTACTTC	CASSPNSAYEQYF
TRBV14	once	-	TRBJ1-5	TGTGCCAGCAGCCAAGCGGACTTCAATCAGCCCCAGCATTTT	CASSQADFNQPQHF
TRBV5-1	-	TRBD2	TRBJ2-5	TGCGCCAGCAGCTTGGGGCTAGCGGGAGTGTCGGGGGAGACCCAGTACTTC	CASSLGLAGVSGETQYF
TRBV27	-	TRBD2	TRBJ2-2	TGTGCCAGCAGTTTATCGGCGGGAGAGAACACCGGGGAGCTGTTTTTT	CASSLSAGENTGELFF
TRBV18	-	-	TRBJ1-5	TGTGCCAGCTCATTAAGGGACACCTATCAGCCCCAGCATTTT	CASSLRDTYQPQHF